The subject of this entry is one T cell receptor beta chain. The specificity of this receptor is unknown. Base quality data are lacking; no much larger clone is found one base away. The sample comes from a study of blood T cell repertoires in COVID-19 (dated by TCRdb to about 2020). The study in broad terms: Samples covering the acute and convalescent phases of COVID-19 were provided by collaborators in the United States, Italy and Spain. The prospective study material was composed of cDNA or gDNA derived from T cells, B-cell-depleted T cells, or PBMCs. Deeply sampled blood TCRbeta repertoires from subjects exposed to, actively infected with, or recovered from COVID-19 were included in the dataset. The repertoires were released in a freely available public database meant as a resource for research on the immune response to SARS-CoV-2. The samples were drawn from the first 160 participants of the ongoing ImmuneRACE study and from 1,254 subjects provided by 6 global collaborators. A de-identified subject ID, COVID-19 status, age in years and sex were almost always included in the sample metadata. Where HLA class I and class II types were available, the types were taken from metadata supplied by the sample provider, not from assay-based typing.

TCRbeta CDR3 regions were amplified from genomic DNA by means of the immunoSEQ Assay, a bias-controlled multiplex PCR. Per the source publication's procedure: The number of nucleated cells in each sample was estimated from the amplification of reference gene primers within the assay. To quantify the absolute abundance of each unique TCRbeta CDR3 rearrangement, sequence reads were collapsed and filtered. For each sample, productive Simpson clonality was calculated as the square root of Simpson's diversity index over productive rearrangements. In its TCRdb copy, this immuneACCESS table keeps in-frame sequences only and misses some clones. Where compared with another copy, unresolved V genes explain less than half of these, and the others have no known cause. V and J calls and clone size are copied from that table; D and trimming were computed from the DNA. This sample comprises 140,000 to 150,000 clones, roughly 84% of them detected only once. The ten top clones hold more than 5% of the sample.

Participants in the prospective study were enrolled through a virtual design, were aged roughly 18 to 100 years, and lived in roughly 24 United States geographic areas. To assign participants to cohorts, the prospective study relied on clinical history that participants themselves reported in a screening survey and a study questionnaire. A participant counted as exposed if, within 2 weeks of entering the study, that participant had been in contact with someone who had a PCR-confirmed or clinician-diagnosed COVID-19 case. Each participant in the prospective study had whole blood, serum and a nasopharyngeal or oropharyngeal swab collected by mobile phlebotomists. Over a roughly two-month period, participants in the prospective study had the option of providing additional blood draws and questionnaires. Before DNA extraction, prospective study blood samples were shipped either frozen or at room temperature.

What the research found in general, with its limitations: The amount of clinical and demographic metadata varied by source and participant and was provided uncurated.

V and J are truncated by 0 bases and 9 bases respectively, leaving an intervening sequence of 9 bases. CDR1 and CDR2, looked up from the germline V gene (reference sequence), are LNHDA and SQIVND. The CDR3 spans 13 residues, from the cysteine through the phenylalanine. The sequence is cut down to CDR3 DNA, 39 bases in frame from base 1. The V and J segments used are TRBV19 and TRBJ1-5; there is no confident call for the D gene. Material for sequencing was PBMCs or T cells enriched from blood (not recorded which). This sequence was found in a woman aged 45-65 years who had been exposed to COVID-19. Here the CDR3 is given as CASSIDRGGPQHF. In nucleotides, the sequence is TGTGCCAGTAGTATAGATCGGGGAGGGCCCCAGCATTTT. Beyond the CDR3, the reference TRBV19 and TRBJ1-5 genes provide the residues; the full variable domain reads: DGGITQSPKYLFRKEGQNVTLSCEQNLNHDAMYWYRQDPGQGLRLIYYSQIVNDFQKGDIAEGYSVSREKKESFPLTVTSAQKNPTAFYLCASSIDRGGPQHFGDGTRLSIL.